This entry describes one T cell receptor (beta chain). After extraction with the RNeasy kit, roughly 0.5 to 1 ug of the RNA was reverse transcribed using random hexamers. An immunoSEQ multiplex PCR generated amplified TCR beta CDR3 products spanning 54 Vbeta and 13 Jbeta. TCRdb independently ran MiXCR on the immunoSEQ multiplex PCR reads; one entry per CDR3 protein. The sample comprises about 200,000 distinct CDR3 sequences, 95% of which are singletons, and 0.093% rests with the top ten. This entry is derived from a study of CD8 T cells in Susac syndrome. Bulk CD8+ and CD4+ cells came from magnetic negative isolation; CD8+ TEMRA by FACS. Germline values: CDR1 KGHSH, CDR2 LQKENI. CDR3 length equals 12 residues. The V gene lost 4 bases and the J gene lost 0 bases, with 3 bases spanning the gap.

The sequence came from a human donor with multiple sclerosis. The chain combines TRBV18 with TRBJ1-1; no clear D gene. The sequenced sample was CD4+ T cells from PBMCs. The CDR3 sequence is CASSQVNTEAFF. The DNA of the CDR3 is TGTGCCAGCTCACAGGTGAACACTGAAGCTTTCTTT.